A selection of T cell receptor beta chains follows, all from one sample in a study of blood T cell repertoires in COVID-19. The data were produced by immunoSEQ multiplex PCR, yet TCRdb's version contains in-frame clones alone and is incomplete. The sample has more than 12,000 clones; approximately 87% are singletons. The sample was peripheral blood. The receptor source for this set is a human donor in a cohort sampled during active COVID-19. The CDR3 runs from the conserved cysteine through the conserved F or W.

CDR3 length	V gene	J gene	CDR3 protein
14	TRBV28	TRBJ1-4	CASRLDSINEKLFF
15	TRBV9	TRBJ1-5	CASSPLGGKNQPQHF
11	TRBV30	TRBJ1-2	CARAGAGGYTF
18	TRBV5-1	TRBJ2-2	CASSFGHPGTGNTGELFF
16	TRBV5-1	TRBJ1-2	CASSRDRGVGGYGYTF
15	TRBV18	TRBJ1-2	CASSEGQGEYYGYTF
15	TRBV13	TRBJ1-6	CASSIRGHNNSPLHF
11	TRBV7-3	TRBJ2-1	CASSSTGRRFF
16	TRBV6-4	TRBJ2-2	CASSDTGTGNTGELFF
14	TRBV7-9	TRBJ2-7	CASSPRDRSYEQYF
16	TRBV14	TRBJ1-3	CASSRFGLTSGNTIYF
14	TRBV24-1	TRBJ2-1	CATQEGGPYNEQFF
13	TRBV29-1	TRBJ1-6	CSVAGDYNSPLHF
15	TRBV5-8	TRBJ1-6	CASEVGLLYNSPLHF
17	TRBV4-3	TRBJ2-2	CASSQVGPSGSTGELFF
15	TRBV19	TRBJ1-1	CASSVVVGWNTEAFF
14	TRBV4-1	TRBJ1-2	CASSARTLLGDYTF